A selection of T cell receptor beta chains follows, all from one sample in a study of OX40 agonist ivuxolimab in advanced cancers. Sequencing was performed with immunoSEQ multiplex PCR; in TCRdb, only in-frame clones are kept and a portion is missing. The data contain 61,000 or so clones, about 87% of them singletons. The sequenced sample was CD4+ or CD8+ T cells sorted from blood, obtained in a trial of the OX40 agonist ivuxolimab. Source of these receptors: an adult with an advanced solid tumor such as melanoma, head and neck, liver or kidney cancer. Each CDR3 is given with its conserved first and last residue. The D gene is left open where the match is weak. Only part of the rows carry a size: once, few, many, or a class if the clone is expanded.

j_call v_call d_call clone_size cdr3_aa cdr3_nt
TRBJ1-1 TRBV5-1 TRBD1 . CASSLVDRVWTEAFF TGCGCCAGCAGCTTGGTGGACAGGGTCTGGACTGAAGCTTTCTTT
TRBJ1-1 TRBV9 . . CASSPGSWTMNTEAFF TGTGCCAGCAGCCCAGGTAGTTGGACAATGAACACTGAAGCTTTCTTT
TRBJ2-1 TRBV9 . . CASSVAQGMTEQFF TGTGCCAGCAGCGTAGCTCAGGGAATGACTGAGCAGTTCTTC
TRBJ2-6 TRBV5-5 . few CASIPSGSGANVLTF TGTGCCAGCATCCCGAGTGGGTCTGGGGCCAACGTCCTGACTTTC
TRBJ2-1 TRBV5-1 . . CASSLANEQFF TGCGCCAGCAGCTTGGCTAATGAGCAGTTCTTC
TRBJ2-1 TRBV10-3 . . CAISESQGSDEQFF TGTGCCATCAGTGAGTCACAGGGTAGCGATGAGCAGTTCTTC
TRBJ1-1 TRBV15 . . CATSPGTLNTEAFF TGTGCCACCAGCCCCGGGACACTGAACACTGAAGCTTTCTTT
TRBJ2-1 TRBV10-1 . . CASGSTGSNEQFF TGCGCCAGCGGGAGCACAGGGAGCAATGAGCAGTTCTTC
TRBJ2-3 TRBV29-1 . . CSVARGSDTQYF TGCAGCGTTGCCAGAGGGTCAGATACGCAGTATTTT
TRBJ2-5 TRBV27 TRBD2 . CASSIGLAGQETQYF TGTGCCAGCAGTATAGGACTAGCGGGACAAGAGACCCAGTACTTC
TRBJ2-2 TRBV7-9 . . CASSISVTGELFF TGTGCCAGCAGCATTAGTGTTACCGGGGAGCTGTTTTTT
TRBJ2-5 TRBV11-2 . many CASSLGVGLGTQYF TGTGCCAGCAGCTTAGGAGTGGGTCTCGGGACCCAGTACTTC
TRBJ1-2 TRBV7-9 . . CASSPQAGTYGYTF TGTGCCAGCAGCCCCCAGGCAGGGACTTATGGCTACACCTTC
TRBJ1-1 TRBV6-6 . . CASSYTANTEAFF TGTGCCAGCAGTTACACAGCGAACACTGAAGCTTTCTTT
TRBJ1-1 TRBV28 . once CASSSTGLHTEAFF TGTGCCAGCAGTTCAACTGGTTTACACACTGAAGCTTTCTTT
TRBJ2-3 TRBV4-1 TRBD2 . CASSQGPAGTDTQYF TGCGCCAGCAGCCAAGGTCCAGCGGGGACAGATACGCAGTATTTT
TRBJ1-2 TRBV5-5 . . CASSLNTWDYGYTF TGTGCCAGCAGCTTGAACACTTGGGACTATGGCTACACCTTC
TRBJ1-1 TRBV19 TRBD1 once CASRPQGRVGEAFF TGTGCCAGTAGACCACAGGGGAGGGTTGGTGAAGCTTTCTTT
TRBJ1-2 TRBV4-1 . . CASSPSQENYGYTF TGCGCCAGCAGCCCATCCCAGGAAAACTATGGCTACACCTTC
TRBJ1-1 TRBV7-2 . . CASSLTHMWNTEAFF TGTGCCAGCAGCTTAACTCATATGTGGAACACTGAAGCTTTCTTT
TRBJ2-1 TRBV5-8 TRBD2 few CASSSLAGVYNEQFF TGTGCCAGCAGCTCTCTAGCGGGAGTTTACAATGAGCAGTTCTTC
TRBJ1-1 TRBV29-1 . . CSASQGNTEAFF TGCAGCGCATCACAGGGGAACACTGAAGCTTTCTTT
TRBJ1-2 TRBV6-6 . few CASSPTGGYGYTF TGTGCCAGCAGTCCTACAGGAGGCTATGGCTACACCTTC
TRBJ1-2 TRBV18 . medium-sized CASSPDTSFYGYTF TGTGCCAGCTCACCGGACACCTCTTTCTATGGCTACACCTTC
TRBJ1-1 TRBV18 . . CASSPVAANTEAFF TGTGCCAGCTCACCCGTCGCAGCGAACACTGAAGCTTTCTTT
TRBJ2-1 TRBV5-4 . . CASKTQAANSYNEQFF TGTGCCAGCAAAACACAGGCCGCGAACTCCTACAATGAGCAGTTCTTC
TRBJ1-1 TRBV2 . . CASSEGELYTEAFF TGTGCCAGCAGTGAAGGGGAGCTTTACACTGAAGCTTTCTTT
TRBJ2-3 TRBV11-2 . . CASSPRLGPSTDTQYF TGTGCCAGCAGCCCGCGACTAGGACCTAGCACAGATACGCAGTATTTT
TRBJ1-1 TRBV11-2 . . CASNTRGDGEAFF TGTGCCAGTAACACCCGGGGGGACGGGGAAGCTTTCTTT
TRBJ2-5 TRBV28 . . CASSFRGIQETQYF TGTGCCAGCAGTTTCAGGGGAATCCAAGAGACCCAGTACTTC
TRBJ2-3 TRBV7-9 . . CASSRETDTQYF TGTGCCAGCAGCCGGGAAACAGATACGCAGTATTTT
TRBJ1-2 TRBV4-2 TRBD1 . CASSQDLGQGHGYTF TGTGCCAGCAGCCAAGATCTCGGACAGGGGCATGGCTACACCTTC
TRBJ2-4 TRBV28 . . CASGSSSLAKNIQYF TGTGCCAGCGGTTCGAGTTCCCTCGCCAAAAACATTCAGTACTTC
TRBJ2-3 TRBV7-9 . . CASSFGGTTDTQYF TGTGCCAGCAGCTTTGGGGGTACCACAGATACGCAGTATTTT
TRBJ2-7 TRBV7-2 . . CASSFNRGEQYF TGTGCCAGCAGCTTCAACCGGGGCGAGCAGTACTTC
TRBJ2-1 TRBV5-1 . . CASSWGGTGLYNEQFF TGCGCCAGCAGCTGGGGAGGGACAGGACTATACAATGAGCAGTTCTTC
TRBJ1-5 TRBV19 . . CASSNSNQPQHF TGTGCCAGTAGTAATAGCAATCAGCCCCAGCATTTT
TRBJ1-3 TRBV7-2 . . CASSPLTGFSGNTIYF TGTGCCAGCAGTCCACTCACAGGGTTTTCTGGAAACACCATATATTTT
TRBJ2-3 TRBV27 . . CASSPFEGGADTQYF TGTGCCAGCAGTCCCTTTGAGGGTGGCGCAGATACGCAGTATTTT
TRBJ2-3 TRBV7-2 TRBD2 . CASSLTSGLSTDTQYF TGTGCCAGCAGCTTGACTAGCGGCCTTAGCACAGATACGCAGTATTTT
TRBJ2-1 TRBV18 . . CASSPGQSLEQFF TGTGCCAGCTCACCAGGACAATCCTTGGAGCAGTTCTTC
TRBJ1-1 TRBV5-1 . once CASSADGGSRTEAFF TGCGCCAGCAGCGCGGATGGGGGGAGTCGTACTGAAGCTTTCTTT
TRBJ2-7 TRBV6-5 TRBD1 . CATYLDRGRYEQYF TGTGCCACCTATCTGGACAGGGGGCGATACGAGCAGTACTTC
TRBJ1-5 TRBV7-3 . . CASSLQGNQPQHF TGTGCCAGCAGCTTACAGGGCAATCAGCCCCAGCATTTT
TRBJ1-4 TRBV5-6 TRBD1 . CASSLSLPGSRDSNEKLFF TGTGCCAGCAGCTTGAGCCTTCCGGGATCCCGGGACAGTAATGAAAAACTGTTTTTT
TRBJ2-3 TRBV20-1 . few CSAQQWDTQYF TGCAGTGCGCAGCAATGGGATACGCAGTATTTT